The 7 T cell receptor beta chains reported below all come from one sample, sequenced in a study of blood T cell repertoires in COVID-19. Assay used: immunoSEQ multiplex PCR; TCRdb lists only in-frame clones, some missing. The sample carries roughly 160,000 clones, over 70% recorded once. Sample: PBMCs or T cells enriched from blood (not recorded which). The receptors stem from a man aged 50-60 years who had recovered from COVID-19.

This clone was picked up a small number of times. This chain's CDR3 is CASSDSGRGADTQYF. DNA of the CDR3: TGTGCCAGCAGCGATAGCGGGAGGGGGGCGGATACGCAGTATTTT. J is TRBJ2-3 and V is TRBV9; 11 bases are a match to TRBD2. Trimming at V came to 3 bases and at J to 6 bases, leaving 6 bases not matched to a gene. Germline CDR1 is SGDLS and CDR2 is YYNGEE. The CDR3 totals 15 residues.

V is TRBV5-8 and J is TRBJ1-4; D remains unclear. The germline CDR1 and CDR2 sequences are SGHTS and YDEGEE. The germline V and J ends were trimmed by 3 bases and 7 bases, with 13 bases remaining between them. The CDR3 has 14 amino acids. DNA of the CDR3: TGTGCCAGCAGCTACGGGAGGGCGGGTGAAAAACTGTTTTTT. Protein sequence: CASSYGRAGEKLFF.

In this sample, this clone turned up once. This sequence joins TRBV9 and TRBJ2-5, with D maybe TRBD1 (6 bases). There are 16 residues in the CDR3. V dropped 0 bases and J dropped 1 base, with 13 bases sitting between them. Looked up from germline, CDR1 is SGDLS and CDR2 is YYNGEE. CDR3 bases: TGTGCCAGCAGCGTAGGGACAGATTCGCTCCAAGAGACCCAGTACTTC. This sequence encodes CASSVGTDSLQETQYF. Combining the CDR3 with reference TRBV9 and TRBJ2-5 gives the whole variable domain DSGVTQTPKHLITATGQRVTLRCSPRSGDLSVYWYQQSLDQGLQFLIQYYNGEERAKGNILERFSAQQFPDLHSELNLSSLELGDSALYFCASSVGTDSLQETQYFGPGTRLLVL.

The J gene is TRBJ1-5, the V gene TRBV5-1; TRBD1 aligns across 7 bases. Looked up from germline, CDR1 is SGHRS and CDR2 is YFSETQ. V shed 0 bases, J shed 6 bases, and the junction held 6 bases outside the gene matches. The CDR3 consists of 15 residues. The CDR3 sequence: CASSLGQGKGQPQHF. DNA for the CDR3: TGCGCCAGCAGCTTGGGACAGGGAAAAGGTCAGCCCCAGCATTTT.

The chain is built from TRBV28 and TRBJ1-1, with D maybe TRBD1 (6 bases). The CDR3 is made up of 17 amino acids. Looked up from germline, CDR1 is MDHEN and CDR2 is SYDVKM. V dropped 7 bases and J dropped 11 bases, with 32 bases sitting between them. In DNA, the CDR3 is TGTGCCAGCATACCCCTACTGGGGGCTCCTAACCCCAGAGTGGCTTTCTTT. This gives the protein CASIPLLGAPNPRVAFF. Drawing the rest from reference TRBV28 and TRBJ1-1, the complete variable domain is DVKVTQSSRYLVKRTGEKVFLECVQDMDHENMFWYRQDPGLGLRLIYFSYDVKMKEKGDIPEGYSVSREKKERFSLILESASTNQTSMYLCASIPLLGAPNPRVAFFGQGTRLTVV.

The V and J genes are TRBV6-5 and TRBJ1-3; D gene unclear. The germline V gene has CDR1 MNHEY and CDR2 SVGAGI. The ends were cut back, 6 bases at V and 0 bases at J, with 12 bases in the middle. This CDR3 is built from 15 residues. CDR3 sequence reads: CASSLTVSSGNTIYF. CDR3 DNA sequence: TGTGCCAGCAGCCTTACAGTTTCCTCTGGAAACACCATATATTTT.

This chain links TRBV9 with TRBJ1-1; D remains ambiguous. The CDR3 is 15 residues long. CDR1 and CDR2 (germline): SGDLS, YYNGEE. V shed 0 bases and J shed 1 base, with 10 bases lying between them. The CDR3 loop reads CASSVEAGQNTEAFF. Here the CDR3 DNA reads TGTGCCAGCAGCGTAGAGGCAGGCCAGAACACTGAAGCTTTCTTT. Based on the CDR3 plus reference TRBV9 and TRBJ1-1, the full variable domain is DSGVTQTPKHLITATGQRVTLRCSPRSGDLSVYWYQQSLDQGLQFLIQYYNGEERAKGNILERFSAQQFPDLHSELNLSSLELGDSALYFCASSVEAGQNTEAFFGQGTRLTVV.